The present entry profiles one TCR beta chain with its context. What it binds is unknown. Germline CDR1 and CDR2: SQVTM and ANQGSEA. The J segment lost 1 base and the V segment lost 4 bases, leaving 5 bases of the junction unmatched. This CDR3 spans 14 amino acids. Tagging with unique molecular identifiers was applied to individual cDNA molecules. A single record per CDR3 protein comes from TCRdb applying MiXCR to the 5' RACE reads. The sample records tens of thousands of distinct CDR3 sequences, around 13% being singletons. This entry is derived from a study of early T cells in non-severe SARS-CoV-2 infection. About the study: Investigators sequenced bulk RNA drawn from unsorted whole blood, and chains remained unpaired.

The study's findings and limits: VDJdb-based matching was biased toward anti-spike CD8 responses and missed private and CD4 specificities.

The sample comprised whole blood. The chain carries TRBV29-1 and TRBJ2-3, with 7 nucleotides matching TRBD1. This sequence was found in an adult who was a healthcare worker with PCR-confirmed SARS-CoV-2 infection or an uninfected control (not recorded which). CDR3 region: CSVAGGPRTDTQYF. The CDR3 DNA reads as TGCAGCGTTGCAGGGGGACCCCGCACAGATACGCAGTATTTT.